Listed below are T cell receptor beta chains from one sample, sequenced in a study of cytomegalovirus exposure and HLA in healthy donors. The protocol was immunoSEQ multiplex PCR, while the TCRdb copy is restricted to in-frame clones and leaves out a portion. The sample gives fewer than 250,000 clones, 70% to 75% of which show up once; about 5% is in the top ten. The sequenced sample was PBMCs. The receptor set was obtained from a man between 25 and 39 years old in good health and CMV-seropositive. CDR3s include the opening cysteine and the closing phenylalanine or tryptophan. The order of the fields is V gene, clone size, J gene, D gene, CDR3 protein, CDR3 DNA. D genes are given only for firm matches. Clone size is not always given. Where it is, it says once, few, many or a class for expanded clones.

>TRBV7-2|NA|TRBJ2-2|TRBD2
CASSLAGANTGELFF
TGTGCCAGTAGTCTAGCGGGGGCGAACACCGGGGAGCTGTTTTTT
>TRBV30|NA|TRBJ1-1|NA
CAWSKGLNTEAFF
TGTGCCTGGAGTAAGGGGTTGAACACTGAAGCTTTCTTT
>TRBV5-1|NA|TRBJ1-1|NA
CASSSTGTNTEAFF
TGCGCCAGCAGCTCCACAGGGACGAACACTGAAGCTTTCTTT
>TRBV2|few|TRBJ1-5|NA
CASSGGGLSNSNQPQHF
TGTGCCAGCAGCGGGGGGGGATTGTCGAATAGCAATCAGCCCCAGCATTTT
>TRBV5-1|NA|TRBJ2-7|TRBD2
CASSLWSEGTRKEQYF
TGCGCCAGCAGCCTTTGGTCTGAGGGGACTAGGAAGGAGCAGTACTTC
>TRBV2|NA|TRBJ2-3|NA
CASSGYDALGTQYF
TGTGCCAGCAGTGGATATGATGCACTCGGTACGCAGTATTTT
>TRBV6-1|once|TRBJ1-2|NA
CASSEGTIYGYTF
TGTGCCAGCAGTGAAGGGACTATTTATGGCTACACCTTC
>TRBV2|NA|TRBJ2-3|TRBD2
CASSLQGLAGAGDTQYF
TGTGCCAGCAGTCTGCAAGGACTAGCGGGAGCGGGAGATACGCAGTATTTT
>TRBV30|NA|TRBJ1-2|NA
CAWSGGGLGGYTF
TGTGCCTGGAGTGGGGGGGGGTTGGGGGGCTACACCTTC
>TRBV7-2|NA|TRBJ2-2|TRBD2
CASSLKILAGEVGELFF
TGTGCCAGCAGCTTAAAGATCCTAGCGGGGGAGGTCGGGGAGCTGTTTTTT
>TRBV15|NA|TRBJ2-7|NA
CATSREPEAYEQYF
TGTGCCACCAGCAGAGAACCAGAAGCCTACGAGCAGTACTTC
>TRBV5-8|NA|TRBJ2-1|TRBD1
CASRSRRDREYNEQFF
TGTGCCAGCAGATCGAGGCGGGACAGGGAATACAATGAGCAGTTCTTC
>TRBV5-6|NA|TRBJ2-4|TRBD2
CASSSGLAGLAKNIQYF
TGTGCCAGCAGCTCGGGACTAGCGGGGTTAGCCAAAAACATTCAGTACTTC